This T cell receptor beta chain is from a study of post-analysis software for immune sequencing data. A word on this clonotype: What it recognizes is unknown.

Unique molecular identifiers had been added to the TCR beta cDNA libraries. TCRdb processed the PCR reads anew with MiXCR; each CDR3 protein has one entry. Seen here are over 250,000 distinct CDR3 sequences, 36% observed once, and the top ten hold more than 4%. The study's findings and limits: Samples from a shared batch, those prepared together, strongly co-clustered by F measure. Included in a set of a handful of TRBV segments more frequent in patients than controls were TRBV5-6, TRBV5-1 and TRBV20-1.

This CDR3 spans 16 amino acids. The V end lost 2 bases, the J end lost 4 bases, and 18 bases lay between the germline ends. The specimen was blood. The chain uses TRBV12-3 or TRBV12-4 and TRBJ2-7, with a possible D match to TRBD2 (5 bases). This receptor was obtained from a girl aged 10-17 years with multiple sclerosis. CDR3 residues: CASSLRSVRALYEQYF. The CDR3 coding sequence is TGTGCCAGCAGTTTAAGATCCGTGAGGGCCTTGTACGAGCAGTACTTC.